The 18 T cell receptor beta chains in this list originate from one sample, sequenced in a study of blood T cells in healthy people across ages (dated by TCRdb to between 2015 and 2017). Library construction relied on 5' RACE. A second PCR of roughly 6 to 12 cycles was performed with a sample-barcoded 5' primer and a J-beta primer mix. TCRdb's own reprocessing of the public reads used fastp at Q25 and MiXCR and kept productive beta chains. Rows are combined by CDR3 protein, so each entry shows the most common genes and DNA. The sample includes around 1,900,000 distinct CDR3 sequences, with around 42% observed a single time. More than 20% of the sample is held by the ten biggest clonotypes. Sequencing used blood. Source of these receptors: a human donor in good health.

This clonotype turned up a few times. This rearrangement joins TRBV11-2 to TRBJ2-3; D not certain. Germline CDR1 is SGHAT and CDR2 is FQNNGV. This CDR3 contains 13 residues. Trimming took off 1 base at V and 5 bases at J, with 7 bases between the two ends. CDR3 region: CASSLGSIDTQYF. CDR3 coding DNA: TGTGCCAGCAGCTTAGGGTCAATAGATACGCAGTATTTT. The entire variable domain, with the rest obtained from reference TRBV11-2 and TRBJ2-3, is as follows: EAGVAQSPRYKIIEKRQSVAFWCNPISGHATLYWYQQILGQGPKLLIQFQNNGVVDDSQLPKDRFSAERLKGVDSTLKIQPAKLEDSAVYLCASSLGSIDTQYFGPGTRLTVL.

The gene calls are TRBV15 and TRBJ1-1; D gene unclear. CDR1 LNHNV and CDR2 YYDKDF come from the germline V gene (reference sequence). Trimming took off 9 bases at V and 4 bases at J, with 12 bases between the two ends. This CDR3 region has 12 residues. The CDR3 reads CATSVYGTEAFF. The CDR3 nucleotides read TGTGCCACTAGCGTTTACGGCACTGAAGCTTTCTTT.

This clonotype appeared a few times. The V call is TRBV11-2, the J call TRBJ2-5; no definite D call. Germline-derived CDR1 and CDR2 are SGHAT and FQNNGV. The germline V and J ends were trimmed by 1 base and 5 bases, with 11 bases remaining between them. The length of the CDR3 is 14 residues. The CDR3 coding sequence is TGTGCCAGCAGCTTAGGCCGATCGGTGGAGACCCAGTACTTC. It codes for CASSLGRSVETQYF.

V is TRBV4-3 and J is TRBJ1-1; D gene uncertain. Germline-derived CDR1 and CDR2 are LGHNA and YSLEER. The CDR3 length is 19 residues. Between the trimmed V and J ends, which lost 1 base and 1 base, there was a span of 22 bases. CDR3 region: CASSQAKAGPELPNTEAFF. In DNA, the CDR3 is TGCGCCAGCAGCCAAGCGAAAGCAGGACCCGAACTACCGAACACTGAAGCTTTCTTT.

This clonotype has just one count. The chain joins TRBV25-1 to TRBJ1-1; D possibly corresponds to TRBD1 (6 bases). V was shortened by 3 bases and J by 9 bases, with 8 bases between the two germline ends. The CDR3 runs 11 residues. Germline V gene lookup returns CDR1 MGHDK and CDR2 SYGVNS. Here the CDR3 reads CASSDDRKAFF. CDR3 sequence (DNA): TGTGCCAGCAGTGATGACAGGAAAGCTTTCTTT.

This clonotype is a singleton in its sample. This chain connects TRBV5-1 to TRBJ2-3, with a possible D match to TRBD1 (5 bases). This CDR3 is built from 15 residues. Germline V gene sequence: CDR1 SGHRS, CDR2 YFSETQ. V dropped 5 bases and J dropped 2 bases, with 15 bases sitting between them. The CDR3 sequence is CASSSSGYYTDTQYF. CDR3 in DNA: TGCGCCAGCAGTTCCTCAGGGTACTACACAGATACGCAGTATTTT.

This clonotype came up a few times. The V call is TRBV28, the J call TRBJ2-5; TRBD1 aligns across 7 bases. CDR3 length equals 14 residues. CDR1 MDHEN and CDR2 SYDVKM come from the germline V gene. V lost 6 bases and J lost 4; bases outside the gene matches: 8. In DNA form, the CDR3 reads TGTGCCAGCAGCCTAACAGGGGAACTAGAGACCCAGTACTTC. Amino acids: CASSLTGELETQYF.

The chain recombines TRBV19 with TRBJ1-5; D remains unclear. This CDR3 has 17 residues. In germline, CDR1 is LNHDA, CDR2 SQIVND (reference sequence). V shed 4 bases and J shed 1 base, with 17 bases lying between them. This CDR3 is CASSTSNYAESNQPQHF. The DNA for the CDR3 is TGTGCCAGTAGTACCTCAAATTACGCGGAGAGCAATCAGCCCCAGCATTTT.

This clonotype was observed a handful of times. This chain connects TRBV12-3 or TRBV12-4 to TRBJ2-5; D possibly corresponds to TRBD1 (5 bases). V was shortened by 2 bases and J by 3 bases, with 7 bases between the two germline ends. The CDR3 extends over 13 amino acids. In DNA form, the CDR3 reads TGTGCCAGCAGTTTAAACAGGAAAGAGACCCAGTACTTC. This sequence encodes CASSLNRKETQYF.

The chain combines TRBV6-2 or TRBV6-3 with TRBJ2-6, with D perhaps matching TRBD1 (6 bases). Germline V CDR1 and CDR2: MNHEY, SVGEGT. Between the trimmed V and J ends, which lost 0 bases and 4 bases, there was a span of 10 bases. The CDR3 length is 16 residues. Written as DNA, the CDR3 is TGTGCCAGCAGTTACTCACAGGGTCTGGGGGCCAACGTCCTGACTTTC. It encodes CASSYSQGLGANVLTF.

The chain recombines TRBV4-1 with TRBJ1-3, with 9 positions matching TRBD1. The junction had 9 bases not matched to a gene; V was cut back by 4 bases and J by 2 bases. The CDR3 is made up of 17 amino acids. Germline CDR1 MGHRA, CDR2 YSYEKL. CDR3 in DNA: TGCGCCAGCAGCCGCATCCCGGGACAGGGAACTGGAAACACCATATATTTT. Residues: CASSRIPGQGTGNTIYF.

The chain is built from TRBV7-3 and TRBJ2-7; D is uncertain. This CDR3 is built from 13 residues. Trimming took 3 bases from V and 3 from J, leaving 9 bases between them. The germline V gene has CDR1 SGHTA and CDR2 FQGTGA. The CDR3 here is CASSLQIGYEQYF. The DNA for the CDR3 is TGTGCCAGCAGCTTGCAGATCGGCTACGAGCAGTACTTC.

This chain uses TRBV20-1 with TRBJ1-2; TRBD1 is a possible D gene (6 bases). The germline CDR1 and CDR2 sequences are DFQATT and SNEGSKA (reference sequence). This CDR3 is 14 amino acids long. V was trimmed by 8 bases and J by 2 bases, leaving 18 bases between them. CDR3 sequence (DNA): TGCAGTCAACATCGAGGGGGGACGAACTATGGCTACACCTTC. Protein product: CSQHRGGTNYGYTF.

This clonotype was seen a handful of times. The gene calls are TRBV7-9 and TRBJ1-2; D is perhaps TRBD1 (5 bases). In germline, CDR1 is SEHNR, CDR2 FQNEAQ (reference sequence). CDR3 size: 13 residues. Trimming stripped 7 bases from V and 3 bases from J, with 12 bases between. The CDR3 DNA sequence: TGTGCCAGCACCGGGACCAGGGACTATGGCTACACCTTC. This codes for CASTGTRDYGYTF.

This clonotype occurred a few times. The germline gene is not matched at one end of the junction; a read error may be the cause. The V and J genes are TRBV4-1 and TRBJ2-2; TRBD1 might be the D (5 bases). CDR3 length equals 15 residues. The germline V gene encodes CDR1 MGHRA and CDR2 YSYEKL. Here the CDR3 reads CVSSQGRVKTGELFF. The CDR3 region has the DNA TGCGTCAGCAGCCAAGGCAGGGTGAAGACCGGGGAGCTGTTTTTT.

The genes are TRBV20-1 and TRBJ2-1; D gene ambiguous. The CDR3 is 12 residues long. Looked up from germline, CDR1 is DFQATT and CDR2 is SNEGSKA (reference sequence). Deletions cut 3 bases from V and 11 bases from J, with 14 bases between. CDR3 residues: CSASARLFKQFF. CDR3 bases: TGCAGTGCTAGCGCACGACTGTTCAAGCAGTTCTTC.

V usage is TRBV12-3 or TRBV12-4 and J usage is TRBJ1-1, with D perhaps TRBD1 (6 bases). V lost 5 bases, J lost 0 bases, and 16 bases lay in between. The CDR3 length is 16 residues. The chain's CDR3 is CASSPTGHRMNTEAFF. The CDR3 DNA follows: TGTGCCAGCAGTCCCACGGGACACAGAATGAACACTGAAGCTTTCTTT.

V gene TRBV12-3 or TRBV12-4 combines with J gene TRBJ1-2; a possible D gene is TRBD1 (5 bases). The V and J ends lost 6 bases and 3 bases respectively, with 11 bases between them. The CDR3 runs to 13 residues. The CDR3, as DNA: TGTGCCAGCAGCCGGACACTACACTATGGCTACACCTTC. It codes for CASSRTLHYGYTF.